The sequence of this T cell receptor (beta chain) was determined in a study of T cells in localized non-small cell lung cancer (dated by TCRdb to about 2020). Background on the whole study: Comparing tumors with uninvolved tumor-adjacent lungs, the study looked at the T cell repertoires of about 240 patients with early-stage NSCLC. The cohort consisted of around 250 treatment-naive NSCLC patients whose localized lung tumors had been resected. NSCLC patients had a mean age of approximately 72 years, and 129 were male and around 110 female.

At diagnosis, tumor, uninvolved tumor-adjacent lung and peripheral blood were collected and then preserved as a mix of FFPE and fresh-frozen material. For TCR repertoire profiling, blood samples were analyzed as peripheral blood mononuclear cells. The CDR3 starts with the cysteine, ends with the phenylalanine, and has 15 residues. Only CDR3 DNA remains: 45 bases, in frame from the first base. Deletion took 6 bases off V and 0 bases off J, with a span of 14 bases between the germline ends. Reading the germline V gene gives CDR1 MDHEN and CDR2 SYDVKM. The immunoSEQ Assay was used to sequence TCR beta CDR3 regions from DNA. Per the authors' processing: To compute T cell density, TCR beta template counts were normalized to usable DNA, which was estimated by amplifying housekeeping genes. The preseqR package was used to estimate richness by extrapolating to 400,000 templates for PBMC samples and to 120,000 templates for tissue samples. Clonality was taken to be one minus Pielou's evenness. Tissue-enriched TCRs were identified through differential abundance testing performed on productive amino-acid clonotypes, with a minimum total count of 5 and an alpha of 0.1. Repertoire overlap between compartments was quantified with the Jaccard Index and Morisita Overlap Index. GLIPH clustered TCR beta CDR3s with public tetramer-defined viral CDR3s; viral motifs required at least three viral sequences plus V-gene enrichment. The immuneACCESS repertoire file appears here via TCRdb, limited to in-frame rearrangements. These files lack a portion of the clones; in checked studies, under half of the deficit traces to unresolved V genes, and the cause of the others is not known. V and J calls and clone size are as listed in that table; D and trimming were resolved from the DNA. The table for this sample lists about 26,000 clones; roughly nine tenths of them were counted only once. The top ten clones comprise over 13% of the sample.

Overall study results and their limits: Because multi-region tumor sequencing was not done, intratumor heterogeneity could not be ruled out. The highest T cell clonality was observed in uninvolved tumor-adjacent lung, where clonality exceeded that of tumor, suggesting that antigenic responses were more focused in uninvolved tumor-adjacent lung. Higher T cell density in blood was associated with longer overall survival, whereas higher clonality in adjacent lung was associated with shorter survival. Of the top 100 tumor clones, a median of roughly 56 were detected in paired uninvolved adjacent lung; 28 were also among that lung's top 100. Because the study design was exploratory, TCR variables were selected using unadjusted p-values without false-discovery rate correction.

A remark on this clone: Its antigen has not been determined. The input lacks base qualities; no much larger clone sits a single base away.

Specimen: peripheral blood, collected before any cancer treatment. The source of this sequence is a female donor over 55 with stage II squamous cell lung carcinoma. The rearranged chain carries TRBV28 and TRBJ2-5; the D call is possibly TRBD1 or TRBD2, each sharing 5 bases. CDR3 protein: CASSRGSFYQETQYF. The nucleotide sequence reads as follows: TGTGCCAGCAGCCGGGGCAGCTTCTACCAAGAGACCCAGTACTTC.